The entry below describes one TCR beta chain. This sample is drawn from a study of blood T cell repertoires in COVID-19. Profiling relied on immunoSEQ multiplex PCR, and the TCRdb table lists in-frame clones only, not all of them. The data show 200,000 to 300,000 clones, about 85% seen once. From germline, CDR1 is SGHNT and CDR2 YENEEA. The CDR3 loop spans 16 amino acids. Losses at the gene ends were 1 base for V and 4 bases for J; bases not matched to a gene: 7. The source is a man aged 55 to 69 who had recovered from COVID-19. The genes are TRBV11-3 and TRBJ1-1; 9 nucleotides match TRBD1. Sequencing was performed on peripheral blood. CDR3 sequence (DNA): TGTGCCAGCAGCTTAGGGGGACAGGGCCGGGGCACTGAAGCTTTCTTT. Its translation: CASSLGGQGRGTEAFF.